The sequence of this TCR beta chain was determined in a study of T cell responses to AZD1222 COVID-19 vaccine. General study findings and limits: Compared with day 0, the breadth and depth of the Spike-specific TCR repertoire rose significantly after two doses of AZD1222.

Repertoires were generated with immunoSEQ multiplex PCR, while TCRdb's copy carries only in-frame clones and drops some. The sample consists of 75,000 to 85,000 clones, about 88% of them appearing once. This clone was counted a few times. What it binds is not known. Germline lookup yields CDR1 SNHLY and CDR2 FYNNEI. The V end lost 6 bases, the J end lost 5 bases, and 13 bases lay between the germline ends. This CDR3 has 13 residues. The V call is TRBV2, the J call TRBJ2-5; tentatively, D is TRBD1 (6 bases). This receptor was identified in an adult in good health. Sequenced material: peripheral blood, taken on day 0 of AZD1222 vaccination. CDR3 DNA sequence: TGTGCCAGCAGCTACACAGGGATGGAGACCCAGTACTTC. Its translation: CASSYTGMETQYF.